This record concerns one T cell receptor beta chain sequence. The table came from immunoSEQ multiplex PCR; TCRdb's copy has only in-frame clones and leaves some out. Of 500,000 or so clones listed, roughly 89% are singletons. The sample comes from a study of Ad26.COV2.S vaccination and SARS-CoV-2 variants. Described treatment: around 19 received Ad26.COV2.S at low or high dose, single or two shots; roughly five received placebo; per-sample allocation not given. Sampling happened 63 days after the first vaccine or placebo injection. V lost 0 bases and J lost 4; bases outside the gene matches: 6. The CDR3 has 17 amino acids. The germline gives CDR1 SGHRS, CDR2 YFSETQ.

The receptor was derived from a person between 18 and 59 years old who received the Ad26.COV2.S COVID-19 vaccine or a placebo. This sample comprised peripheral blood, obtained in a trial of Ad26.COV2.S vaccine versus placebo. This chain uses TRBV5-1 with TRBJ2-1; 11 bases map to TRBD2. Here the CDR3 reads CASSLELRTSGYNEQFF. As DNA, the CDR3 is TGCGCCAGCAGCTTGGAGCTCAGGACTAGCGGGTACAATGAGCAGTTCTTC.